Below, 26 T cell receptor beta chains from the same sample are listed, as sequenced in a study of CD8+ T cells in alopecia areata. As the sequencing template, cDNA was produced by extracting RNA and reverse transcribing it. Data came from immunoSEQ multiplex PCR; TCRdb stores just in-frame clones and leaves some out. The sample consists of roughly 280,000 clones, approximately 60% of them appearing once. Regarding treatment: oral pan-JAK inhibitor, 5-10 mg twice daily. The sequences come from CD4+ T cells sorted from blood, collected between weeks 51 and 52, from a patient treated with tofacitinib. Receptor source: a human donor with alopecia areata.

The gene calls are TRBV27 and TRBJ2-7; 14 bases are a match to TRBD2. Germline-derived CDR1 and CDR2 are MNHEY and SMNVEV (reference sequence). The CDR3 is 17 residues long. Trimming took 3 bases from V and 3 from J; bases not matched to a gene: 7. This chain's CDR3 is CASSFPGTSGGNYEQYF. Written as DNA, the CDR3 is TGTGCCAGCAGTTTCCCCGGGACTAGCGGGGGCAACTACGAGCAGTACTTC.

The gene calls are TRBV14 and TRBJ2-7; a possible D gene is TRBD1 (6 bases). Germline-derived CDR1 and CDR2 are SGHDN and FVKESK. V was clipped by 3 bases and J by 3 bases, with 21 bases between them. The CDR3 covers 17 residues. CDR3: CASSHQGQGPSDYEQYF. The CDR3 DNA reads as TGTGCCAGCAGCCACCAGGGACAAGGGCCAAGTGACTACGAGCAGTACTTC.

This chain connects TRBV4-3 to TRBJ2-1; D is undetermined. CDR3 length: 16 residues. Germline V gene sequence: CDR1 LGHNA, CDR2 YSLEER. V lost 1 base, J lost 0 bases, and 10 bases lay in between. The DNA for the CDR3 is TGCGCCAGCAGCCAAGGTGCGGCTAGCTCCTACAATGAGCAGTTCTTC. It specifies CASSQGAASSYNEQFF.

V and J are TRBV7-6 and TRBJ2-3, with D possibly matching TRBD2 (5 bases). Deletions cut 0 bases from V and 6 bases from J, with 7 bases between. Germline V gene lookup returns CDR1 SGHVS and CDR2 FNYEAQ. The CDR3 has 13 residues. Here the CDR3 reads CASSLATGDTQYF. DNA of the CDR3: TGTGCCAGCAGCTTAGCGACGGGGGATACGCAGTATTTT.

There are a few counts of this clone. The chain joins TRBV7-2 to TRBJ2-7, with D perhaps TRBD1 (6 bases). The CDR3 totals 13 residues. V was cut by 5 bases and J by 3 bases, with 11 bases left in between. Germline CDR1 and CDR2: SGHTA and FQGNSA. As DNA, the CDR3 is TGTGCCAGCAGCCTAGGACAGTACTACGAGCAGTACTTC. Its translation is CASSLGQYYEQYF. Full variable domain (outside the CDR3, taken from reference TRBV7-2 and TRBJ2-7): GAGVSQSPSNKVTEKGKDVELRCDPISGHTALYWYRQSLGQGLEFLIYFQGNSAPDKSGLPSDRFSAERTGGSVSTLTIQRTQQEDSAVYLCASSLGQYYEQYFGPGTRLTVT.

There are a few counts of this clone. The chain is built from TRBV30 and TRBJ1-1; 8 bases fit TRBD1. Trimming removed 3 bases from V and 11 bases from J; junction bases left unmatched: 5. This CDR3 spans 11 amino acids. CDR1 and CDR2 from the germline V gene are GTSNPN and SVGIG (reference sequence). Here the CDR3 reads CAWRQGALAFF. The CDR3 DNA follows: TGTGCCTGGAGGCAGGGGGCGCTGGCTTTCTTT.

V is TRBV4-1 and J is TRBJ1-1; D remains unclear. CDR1 and CDR2 from the germline V gene are MGHRA and YSYEKL. The CDR3 covers 15 residues. Trimming removed 1 base from V and 1 base from J, with 10 bases in between. CDR3 amino acids: CASSQVLGWNTEAFF. Here the CDR3 DNA reads TGCGCCAGCAGCCAAGTTTTGGGCTGGAACACTGAAGCTTTCTTT.

CDR3 protein: CASGVRETQYF. The CDR3 coding sequence is TGTGCCAGCGGGGTTCGGGAGACCCAGTACTTC. The chain is built from TRBV27 and TRBJ2-5; D not resolved. The V gene's germline CDR1 is MNHEY and CDR2 SMNVEV (reference sequence). Trimming stripped 8 bases from V and 5 bases from J, with 9 bases between. This CDR3 contains 11 residues.

This chain links TRBV11-2 with TRBJ2-3; no definite D call. The V end lost 5 bases, the J end lost 2 bases, and 8 bases lay between the germline ends. The CDR3 is made up of 13 amino acids. The germline V gene encodes CDR1 SGHAT and CDR2 FQNNGV. The CDR3 here is CASSEDVTDTQYF. CDR3 in DNA: TGTGCCAGCAGCGAGGACGTCACAGATACGCAGTATTTT.

This clone was picked up a small number of times. V gene TRBV6-6 combines with J gene TRBJ2-3, with D perhaps TRBD2 (7 bases). The CDR3 totals 13 residues. Germline CDR1 and CDR2: MNHNY and SVGAGI (reference sequence). V gave up 8 bases and J gave up 7 bases, with 16 bases separating them. The CDR3 is CASLRGAGNTQYF. CDR3 in DNA: TGTGCCAGCTTACGGGGGGCCGGGAATACGCAGTATTTT.

The chain recombines TRBV30 with TRBJ2-7, with 7 bases lining up with TRBD1. The CDR3 spans 14 residues. Germline CDR1 is GTSNPN and CDR2 is SVGIG (reference sequence). V lost 0 bases, J lost 3 bases, and 5 bases stayed unmatched. CDR3 residues: CAWSVQGGIYEQYF. The CDR3 DNA follows: TGTGCCTGGAGTGTACAAGGGGGCATCTACGAGCAGTACTTC.

With regard to this clone: At the DNA level, this CDR3 is encoded by other sequences in the same sample as well. The V gene is TRBV5-1, the J gene TRBJ2-3; D gene ambiguous. Trimming removed 0 bases from V and 1 base from J, with 3 bases in between. The CDR3 covers 13 residues. CDR1 is SGHRS, CDR2 YFSETQ, per germline. CDR3 sequence: CASSLAGTDTQYF. As DNA, the CDR3 is TGCGCCAGCAGCTTGGCGGGCACAGATACGCAGTATTTT.

V gene TRBV29-1 combines with J gene TRBJ2-7, with TRBD1 matching over 9 bases. V was clipped by 6 bases and J by 4 bases; unmatched bases: 7. The CDR3 totals 13 residues. CDR1 is SQVTM and CDR2 is ANQGSEA in the germline V gene. Here the CDR3 DNA reads TGCAGCGTAGTGACAGGGGGGGCATACGAGCAGTACTTC. It specifies CSVVTGGAYEQYF.

The chain carries TRBV30 and TRBJ2-3; D gene unclear. This CDR3 comprises 11 residues. CDR1 and CDR2 (germline): GTSNPN, SVGIG (reference sequence). The V gene lost 2 bases and the J gene lost 5 bases, with 5 bases spanning the gap. DNA of the CDR3: TGTGCCTGGAGTTGGGGAGATACGCAGTATTTT. Protein sequence: CAWSWGDTQYF.

The gene calls are TRBV27 and TRBJ1-6; D not certain. The V gene's germline CDR1 is MNHEY and CDR2 SMNVEV (reference sequence). Trimming took off 5 bases at V and 0 bases at J, with 14 bases between the two ends. The CDR3 totals 17 residues. As DNA, the CDR3 is TGTGCCAGCAGTGCGCGACTCCCCAGCTCCTATAATTCACCCCTCCACTTT. It translates to CASSARLPSSYNSPLHF.

The chain has TRBV9 and TRBJ2-1, with TRBD2 as a possible D gene (6 bases). Germline loops: CDR1 SGDLS, CDR2 YYNGEE. The ends were cut back, 6 bases at V and 5 bases at J, with 15 bases in the middle. The length of the CDR3 is 14 residues. The CDR3 loop reads CASTGTPSDNEQFF. As DNA, the CDR3 is TGTGCCAGCACCGGGACTCCTTCAGACAATGAGCAGTTCTTC.

V and J are TRBV30 and TRBJ2-3; D ambiguous. Trimming pared 4 bases from V and 5 bases from J, leaving 7 bases between. CDR3 length: 11 amino acids. CDR1 and CDR2 from the germline V gene are GTSNPN and SVGIG (reference sequence). CDR3 DNA: TGTGCCTGGAAGTCGGGAGATACGCAGTATTTT. This codes for CAWKSGDTQYF.

The chain joins TRBV6-5 to TRBJ1-6; no firm D call. This CDR3 contains 14 residues. The germline V gene encodes CDR1 MNHEY and CDR2 SVGAGI. V dropped 6 bases and J dropped 8 bases, with 14 bases sitting between them. CDR3 DNA sequence: TGTGCCAGCAGAAGGACCGCCATAGATTCACCCCTCCACTTT. As protein: CASRRTAIDSPLHF.

The rearrangement links TRBV5-4 to TRBJ2-7, with TRBD1 identical over 8 bases. CDR3 length equals 14 residues. Germline values: CDR1 SGHNT, CDR2 YYREEE (reference sequence). Trimming removed 6 bases from V and 5 bases from J; junction bases left unmatched: 10. CDR3 bases: TGTGCCAGCACCACGGACAGGGCCCCCCACGAGCAGTACTTC. It translates to CASTTDRAPHEQYF.

The V gene is TRBV30, the J gene TRBJ1-6, with D hard to call. Looked up from germline, CDR1 is GTSNPN and CDR2 is SVGIG (reference sequence). The CDR3 consists of 10 residues. Trimming removed 7 bases at V and 13 bases at J, with 11 bases between. CDR3 sequence (DNA): TGTGCCTTGGAAGCGGGGCCCCTCCACTTT. This gives the protein CALEAGPLHF.

The chain recombines TRBV5-4 with TRBJ2-7; 8 bases fit TRBD1. V dropped 4 bases and J dropped 6; count of bases not matched to a gene: 9. The CDR3 spans 14 residues. The germline V gene has CDR1 SGHNT and CDR2 YYREEE (reference sequence). As DNA, the CDR3 is TGTGCCAGCAGCCTACGGACAGGGTTGGGCGAGCAGTACTTC. Protein sequence: CASSLRTGLGEQYF.

This clone was counted only a few times. This chain connects TRBV5-4 to TRBJ2-7; a possible D gene is TRBD1 (6 bases). This CDR3 comprises 13 residues. V lost 0 bases to trimming and J lost 13 bases, with 17 bases between them. Germline V CDR1 and CDR2: SGHNT, YYREEE (reference sequence). CDR3 sequence (DNA): TGTGCCAGCAGCTTGGTTGGTCTACAGGGTGAATACTTC. Translation: CASSLVGLQGEYF.

This clone has a handful of counts. V and J are TRBV7-2 and TRBJ2-3; perhaps TRBD2 as D (6 bases). The germline V gene has CDR1 SGHTA and CDR2 FQGNSA. V dropped 5 bases and J dropped 2 bases, with 14 bases sitting between them. CDR3 size: 15 residues. The CDR3 nucleotides read TGTGCCAGCAGCGTTCGGGGGAGTGACACAGATACGCAGTATTTT. Translation: CASSVRGSDTDTQYF.

The rearrangement links TRBV7-2 to TRBJ1-5; TRBD1 is a possible D gene (5 bases). This CDR3 contains 15 residues. Germline V lookup: CDR1 SGHTA, CDR2 FQGNSA. V dropped 1 base and J dropped 6 bases, with 13 bases sitting between them. The CDR3 protein is CASSLGTSGPQPQHF. The CDR3 DNA follows: TGTGCCAGCAGCTTAGGGACCTCGGGGCCTCAGCCCCAGCATTTT.

This clone was recorded a few times. The rearrangement joins TRBV29-1 to TRBJ2-3; D is unresolved. V lost 6 bases to trimming and J lost 4 bases, with 8 bases between them. The CDR3 contains 11 residues. CDR1 is SQVTM and CDR2 is ANQGSEA in the germline V gene. The CDR3 DNA reads TGCAGCGTGGAAAGCTCAGATACGCAGTATTTT. As protein: CSVESSDTQYF.

This clone was seen once. The chain joins TRBV4-1 to TRBJ1-6; no reliable D call. The CDR3 runs 16 residues. Germline V gives CDR1 MGHRA, CDR2 YSYEKL. V lost 1 base and J 0 bases, leaving 7 bases between the germline ends. The CDR3 DNA reads TGCGCCAGCAGCCAAGTCCACTTCTCCTATAATTCACCCCTCCACTTT. Translation: CASSQVHFSYNSPLHF.